The rows below give T cell receptor beta chains drawn from one sample of a study of T cells after somatic rescue of genetic block. Method: immunoSEQ multiplex PCR; TCRdb's copy keeps in-frame clones and lacks some. The table records approximately 58,000 clones, 90% to 97% of them present only once. Sample: peripheral blood mononuclear cells (PBMCs). The receptors were gathered from a child less than two years old. Both conserved end residues are part of each CDR3. Some rows have no size entry. The others give once, few or many, or a class for an expanded clone.

j_call: TRBJ1-2
v_call: TRBV5-4
clone_size: -
cdr3_aa: CASSANRVGGYTF

j_call: TRBJ1-2
v_call: TRBV6-1
clone_size: -
cdr3_aa: CASSYPHGYTF

j_call: TRBJ1-3
v_call: TRBV7-9
clone_size: -
cdr3_aa: CASSRGRGNTIYF

j_call: TRBJ2-7
v_call: TRBV6-5
clone_size: -
cdr3_aa: CASSYSGSYEQYF

j_call: TRBJ2-7
v_call: TRBV10-3
clone_size: -
cdr3_aa: CAISEGYPYEQYF

j_call: TRBJ1-5
v_call: TRBV28
clone_size: -
cdr3_aa: CASRTPGTEYQPQHF

j_call: TRBJ2-1
v_call: TRBV7-2
clone_size: -
cdr3_aa: CASSLESAEQFF

j_call: TRBJ1-2
v_call: TRBV11-2
clone_size: -
cdr3_aa: CASSLLVRARSYGYTF

j_call: TRBJ2-5
v_call: TRBV7-3
clone_size: -
cdr3_aa: CASSLLAGETQYF

j_call: TRBJ2-7
v_call: TRBV6-5
clone_size: -
cdr3_aa: CASSRAGGGSYEQYF

j_call: TRBJ1-4
v_call: TRBV12-5
clone_size: few
cdr3_aa: CASGADSATNEKLFF

j_call: TRBJ1-1
v_call: TRBV5-1
clone_size: once
cdr3_aa: CASSLEGTEAFF

j_call: TRBJ2-7
v_call: TRBV4-3
clone_size: -
cdr3_aa: CASSQEMNLGLAGEVLSYEQYF

j_call: TRBJ1-2
v_call: TRBV28
clone_size: once
cdr3_aa: CASSLGQGSYGYTF

j_call: TRBJ2-1
v_call: TRBV2
clone_size: -
cdr3_aa: CASTEFLTSGTYNEQFF

j_call: TRBJ2-1
v_call: TRBV27
clone_size: -
cdr3_aa: CASSFQGGGRFNEQFF

j_call: TRBJ2-1
v_call: TRBV19
clone_size: -
cdr3_aa: CASKGLPYNEQFF

j_call: TRBJ1-3
v_call: TRBV29-1
clone_size: -
cdr3_aa: CSVDRGGNTIYF

j_call: TRBJ2-1
v_call: TRBV6-1
clone_size: once
cdr3_aa: CASSEIWIAGLGKVEFF

j_call: TRBJ2-7
v_call: TRBV6-1
clone_size: -
cdr3_aa: CASSDSSYEQYF

j_call: TRBJ1-1
v_call: TRBV28
clone_size: -
cdr3_aa: CASSLQGAFEAFF

j_call: TRBJ1-2
v_call: TRBV7-2
clone_size: -
cdr3_aa: CASSHDSLYGYTF

j_call: TRBJ2-5
v_call: TRBV11-2
clone_size: -
cdr3_aa: CASSLKRVRETQYF

j_call: TRBJ1-2
v_call: TRBV2
clone_size: -
cdr3_aa: CASSEGQGAGYGYTF

j_call: TRBJ2-2
v_call: TRBV27
clone_size: -
cdr3_aa: CASSWTGGTGELFF

j_call: TRBJ2-7
v_call: TRBV5-1
clone_size: -
cdr3_aa: CASSLGTSGAYEQYF

j_call: TRBJ2-5
v_call: TRBV9
clone_size: -
cdr3_aa: CASSTGGQETQYF

j_call: TRBJ2-7
v_call: TRBV19
clone_size: -
cdr3_aa: CASSLSSGRVSYEQYF

j_call: TRBJ2-7
v_call: TRBV11-3
clone_size: once
cdr3_aa: CASSLGGTYEQYF

j_call: TRBJ2-5
v_call: TRBV5-6
clone_size: -
cdr3_aa: CASSPDLGETQYF

j_call: TRBJ2-7
v_call: TRBV6-5
clone_size: -
cdr3_aa: CASSQGDSHGNEQYF

j_call: TRBJ1-2
v_call: TRBV4-3
clone_size: once
cdr3_aa: CASSQAANYGYTF

j_call: TRBJ2-2
v_call: TRBV27
clone_size: -
cdr3_aa: CASRHGQGAGELFF